This entry concerns a single T cell receptor (beta chain). Its target antigen remains unknown. Nothing much larger sits one base from this clone, and base qualities are not available. The data belong to a study of a mutant IDH1 vaccine in newly diagnosed glioma (dated by TCRdb to about 2021). Background for the entire study: Patients were given eight vaccinations, in weeks 1, 3, 5, 7, 11, 15, 19 and 23, which matched visits V03 through V10. Six visits were used for peripheral blood collection: V03 (baseline), V05, V07, V10, V12 and V13. Of the approximately 30 treated patients, 62.5% were male and roughly 40% were female, and a mean age of around 40 years was recorded. Longitudinal TCRB deep sequencing was performed for 20 to 25 treated patients wherever samples were available for exploratory analyses. Before enrollment, patients had received standard therapy of radiotherapy alone, temozolomide alone, or radiochemotherapy with temozolomide; most received the combination. In the chemotherapy-containing groups, vaccination started alongside temozolomide cycles, whereas in patients who had radiotherapy alone it started 4-6 weeks after radiotherapy.

The CDR3 numbers 15 residues from cysteine through phenylalanine. The sequence is cut down to CDR3 DNA, 45 bases in frame from base 1. Deletion took 5 bases off V and 4 bases off J, with a span of 17 bases between the germline ends. CDR1 and CDR2, per the germline V gene, are MDHEN and SYDVKM. Study-wide conclusions, independent of this receptor: Immune responses induced by the vaccine were seen in about 93% of patients across multiple MHC alleles. Pseudoprogression seemed to be unrelated to changes in the top peripheral T cell clonotypes found by TCRB sequencing. The authors noted that analyses of patient blood samples could not be reproduced because of sample limitations. Availability determined which PBMC samples were chosen for TCRB deep sequencing.

Explained via the paper, the time point label denotes: week 5, during vaccination. Each vaccine dose, consisting of 300 ug of a 20-mer mutant IDH1 peptide in Montanide, was administered subcutaneously with topical imiquimod. Donors had newly diagnosed WHO grade 3 or 4 IDH1-mutant astrocytomas with loss of nuclear ATRX. The samples were drawn from NOA16, a multicentre, single-arm, open-label phase I trial in Germany that tested a mutant IDH1 peptide vaccine in humans for the first time. Genomic DNA for TCRB sequencing was extracted from EDTA blood using the DNeasy Blood and Tissue Kit. The method was the immunoSEQ multiplex PCR assay. Following the manufacturer's protocol, the hsTCRB Kit was used to amplify rearranged TCR beta chain sequences. Sequencing of TCRB libraries was carried out on an Illumina MiSeq. In the original analysis: Demultiplexing, trimming and gene mapping were performed with the kit vendor's proprietary platform. In TCRdb, the immuneACCESS table is reduced to in-frame sequences with V and J assigned. These tables do not hold every clone; where another copy was compared, an unresolved V gene accounts for under half, and the others remain unexplained. From that table come the V and J calls and clone size; the DNA was used to work out D and trimming. The sample contains roughly 40,000 clones, 90% to 95% of them found a single time. The ten largest clones represent over 2% of the sample.

Sequencing was performed on PBMCs, taken from a glioma patient whose treatment included an IDH1 peptide vaccine. This sequence uses TRBV28 and TRBJ1-1, with a weak D call of TRBD1 (6 bases match). The TCR originated in a man in his forties or fifties with glioma. For the CDR3, the sequence is CASSPALGGRTEAFF. The sequenced DNA: TGTGCCAGCAGTCCCGCTTTGGGGGGCCGCACTGAAGCTTTCTTT.